These 13 T cell receptor beta chains were sequenced from one sample in a study of shared clonotypes between healthy human individuals. TCRdb's copy holds only in-frame clones and misses some; the assay was immunoSEQ multiplex PCR. This sample has under 300,000 clones, with 65% found just once. The sequenced sample consisted of memory CD4+ T cells sorted from blood. The subset: CD45RA-negative fraction. The receptors here all came from a young man in good health.

The chain couples TRBV4-1 to TRBJ1-1; D not certain. Deletions cut 0 bases from V and 0 bases from J, with 5 bases between. Germline-derived CDR1 and CDR2 are MGHRA and YSYEKL. The CDR3 has 14 residues. CDR3 residues: CASSQDSVNTEAFF. The CDR3 region has the DNA TGCGCCAGCAGCCAAGATTCAGTGAACACTGAAGCTTTCTTT.

V usage is TRBV5-8 and J usage is TRBJ2-5; possibly TRBD1 or TRBD2 for D (6 bases each). The CDR3 sequence is 14 residues long. The germline V gene encodes CDR1 SGHTS and CDR2 YDEGEE. V lost 5 bases and J lost 0, with 11 bases in between. This CDR3 is CASRVGGHQETQYF. The CDR3 DNA sequence: TGTGCCAGCAGGGTCGGGGGCCACCAAGAGACCCAGTACTTC.

J is TRBJ1-1 and V is TRBV19, with D possibly being TRBD1 (5 bases). Germline loops: CDR1 LNHDA, CDR2 SQIVND (reference sequence). This CDR3 has 14 residues. Deletions cut 7 bases from V and 0 bases from J, with 12 bases between. The CDR3 reads CASNIRALNTEAFF. In nucleotides, the CDR3 is TGTGCCAGTAACATCAGGGCCTTGAACACTGAAGCTTTCTTT.

The chain has TRBV23-1 and TRBJ2-7; no firm D call. TRBV23-1 counts as an open reading frame of uncertain function. The CDR3 is 17 residues long. V was clipped by 4 bases and J by 2 bases, with 21 bases between them. This CDR3 reads CASSPYRAQPRPYEQYF. CDR3 bases: TGCGCCAGCAGTCCCTATCGGGCCCAGCCCCGGCCCTACGAGCAGTACTTC.

V is TRBV21-1 and J is TRBJ1-2. TRBV21-1 is a listed pseudogene. This CDR3 is built from 14 residues. DNA of the CDR3: TGTGCCAGCAGCAAAGGCAGAGAGGGGCATGGCTACACCTTC. Translated, it gives CASSKGREGHGYTF.

The V call is TRBV18, the J call TRBJ2-7; D is unresolved. The V end lost 3 bases, the J end lost 5 bases, and 11 bases lay between the germline ends. Germline CDR1 KGHSH, CDR2 LQKENI. The CDR3 totals 13 residues. The DNA for the CDR3 is TGTGCCAGCTCACCCACGGCTAGGGACGAGCAGTACTTC. It specifies CASSPTARDEQYF.

This clone came up a few times. This rearrangement joins TRBV28 to TRBJ1-5, with D maybe TRBD1 (6 bases). V lost 4 bases, J lost 6 bases, and 10 bases lay in between. Germline CDR1 and CDR2: MDHEN and SYDVKM. The CDR3 has 13 residues. The CDR3 DNA sequence: TGTGCCAGCAGTTACAGGGACGGTCAGCCCCAGCATTTT. Its translation: CASSYRDGQPQHF.

In this sample, this clone turned up once. V is TRBV18 and J is TRBJ2-1, with a possible D match to TRBD1 (6 bases). The germline V gene encodes CDR1 KGHSH and CDR2 LQKENI. The V and J ends lost 3 bases and 2 bases respectively, with 14 bases between them. This CDR3 region has 16 residues. The CDR3 DNA sequence: TGTGCCAGCTCACCGCGGGCAGGGGAACCCTACAATGAGCAGTTCTTC. Protein product: CASSPRAGEPYNEQFF. The variable domain in full, completed from reference TRBV18 and TRBJ2-1, reads NAGVMQNPRHLVRRRGQEARLRCSPMKGHSHVYWYRQLPEEGLKFMVYLQKENIIDESGMPKERFSAEFPKEGPSILRIQQVVRGDSAAYFCASSPRAGEPYNEQFFGPGTRLTVL.

The V and J genes are TRBV18 and TRBJ1-5; the D is unclear. CDR1 is KGHSH and CDR2 is LQKENI in the germline V gene. CDR3 length: 15 residues. The germline V and J ends were trimmed by 5 bases and 5 bases, with 16 bases remaining between them. DNA of the CDR3: TGTGCCAGCTCAAGCATACCGGGCTTAGATCAGCCCCAGCATTTT. Translated, it gives CASSSIPGLDQPQHF.

CDR3 in amino acids: CASSRGTGDSSADTQYF. The CDR3 bases are TGTGCCAGCAGTAGGGGGACAGGGGATTCATCGGCAGATACGCAGTATTTT. This chain uses TRBV28 with TRBJ2-3, with 10 bases identical to TRBD1. The CDR3 extends over 17 amino acids. With V trimmed by 5 bases and J by 4 bases, 12 bases remained unmatched. CDR1 and CDR2 (germline): MDHEN, SYDVKM.

This clone has more than one count but fewer than ten. This sequence joins TRBV27 and TRBJ1-2, with D possibly being TRBD1 (6 bases). V gave up 5 bases and J gave up 4 bases, with 11 bases separating them. The CDR3 is 13 residues long. Germline assignment: CDR1 MNHEY and CDR2 SMNVEV (reference sequence). The CDR3 is CASSPTGTYGYTF. The CDR3 DNA sequence: TGTGCCAGCAGTCCGACAGGTACCTATGGCTACACCTTC.

This clone was found once. The V and J genes are TRBV7-2 and TRBJ1-2; D unclear. Germline CDR1 SGHTA, CDR2 FQGNSA. Trimming pared 0 bases from V and 4 bases from J, leaving 9 bases between. This CDR3 comprises 14 residues. CDR3 amino acids: CASSLAGQIYGYTF. The CDR3 DNA sequence: TGTGCCAGCAGCTTAGCTGGCCAGATCTATGGCTACACCTTC. The variable domain in full, with the rest retrieved from reference TRBV7-2 and TRBJ1-2, is GAGVSQSPSNKVTEKGKDVELRCDPISGHTALYWYRQSLGQGLEFLIYFQGNSAPDKSGLPSDRFSAERTGGSVSTLTIQRTQQEDSAVYLCASSLAGQIYGYTFGSGTRLTVV.

This clone appeared a few times. The chain carries TRBV5-6 and TRBJ1-2, with no clear D. Per the germline V gene, CDR1 is SGHDT and CDR2 is YYEEEE. The CDR3 has 15 amino acids. The V end was cut by 1 base, the J end by 2 bases, with 12 bases between. The CDR3 nucleotides are TGTGCCAGCAGCTTGTCTGGCCCTAGAAACTATGGCTACACCTTC. Translating gives CASSLSGPRNYGYTF.